This T cell receptor (beta chain) derives from a study of memory CD4+ T cells and cytomegalovirus serostatus. Regarding this clone: The antigen is not known.

Using immunoSEQ multiplex PCR, the repertoire was profiled, and TCRdb retains in-frame clones only, with some absent. This sample has just under 60,000 clones; about 81% occur once, and the top ten carry more than 1%. Single viable CD3+CD4+CD8-CD45RO+ cells were sorted as the memory CD4+ T cells. CMV serostatus came from serum IgG against pp150, pp28, p38, p52. Unmatched junction bases numbered 8, after V lost 3 bases and J lost 7 bases. The V gene's germline CDR1 is MNHEY and CDR2 SMNVEV (reference sequence). The CDR3 is made up of 15 amino acids. Overall study results and limits: Each of approximately 73 CMV-associated TCRbeta sequences occurred in one to five individuals.

The sequence was obtained from an adult in good health and CMV-seronegative. The sample consisted of memory CD4+ T cells from blood. The rearrangement uses TRBV27 and TRBJ1-4; 7 positions match TRBD1. The CDR3 nucleotides are TGTGCCAGCAGTTTTAAGAGGGGGCGGGCTGAAAAACTGTTTTTT. Its translation: CASSFKRGRAEKLFF.